This TCR beta chain was observed in a study of shared clonotypes between healthy human individuals. Whole-study findings and limits: Sample collection involved blood only; tissue repertoires are likely different. Sequencing depth was predicted to influence how clonotypes are shared among donors.

In the sorted-subset replicate PCRs, 200 ng DNA, 25,000 to 30,000 T cell genomes, was used. Repertoires were generated with immunoSEQ multiplex PCR, while TCRdb's copy carries only in-frame clones and drops some. The data show around 750,000 clones, with less than 85% seen just once and roughly 1.7% held by the top ten. Germline CDR1 WNHNN, CDR2 SYGVQD (reference sequence). Trimming shortened V by 5 bases and J by 2 bases, and 15 bases separated the two germline ends. The CDR3 has 15 amino acids. Points on this clone: Its antigen is as yet unknown.

The chain carries TRBV10-1 and TRBJ1-1, with D hard to call. Specimen: memory CD4+ T cells sorted from blood. The subset: CD45RA-negative fraction. The receptor was derived from a woman aged 25 to 45 in good health. CDR3 sequence: CASSKHTGGNTEAFF. The CDR3 nucleotides are TGCGCCAGCAGTAAACACACCGGAGGAAACACTGAAGCTTTCTTT.